This paragraph covers one T cell receptor (beta chain) sequence. This record comes from a study of shared clonotypes between healthy human individuals. Sequencing was performed with immunoSEQ multiplex PCR; in TCRdb, only in-frame clones are kept and a portion is missing. The sample yields about 600,000 clones, around 95% seen once. The naive CD8 population came from CD45RO-negative cells selected for CCR7, without terminally differentiated effector memory CD45RA+ cells. The germline CDR1 and CDR2 sequences are LNHDA and SQIVND (reference sequence). Trimming took 8 bases from V and 2 from J, leaving 11 bases between them. CDR3 size: 13 residues.

The receptor was derived from a woman in her 30s in good health. The gene calls are TRBV19 and TRBJ2-3, with D uncertain. Material: naive CD8+ T cells sorted from blood. The CDR3, as DNA: TGTGCCAGTGGCAGGCTTCTCACAGATACGCAGTATTTT. This gives the protein CASGRLLTDTQYF.